This TCR beta chain was recovered during a study of blood T cell repertoires in COVID-19. Across the whole study: The study drew acute and convalescent COVID-19 samples from the United States, Italy and Spain.

V lost 5 bases and J lost 8, with 12 bases in between. The CDR3 extends over 12 amino acids. Assay used: immunoSEQ multiplex PCR; TCRdb lists only in-frame clones, some missing. The sample has 150,000 to 200,000 clones; 80% to 90% are singletons. The sequence derives from a man aged 50 or older with active or convalescent COVID-19. This chain uses TRBV12-3 or TRBV12-4 with TRBJ1-2; tentatively, D is TRBD1 (6 bases). Sequenced input: peripheral blood. The CDR3 region has the DNA TGTGCCAGCAGTATTTACAGGGTCGGCTACACCTTC. This translates into CASSIYRVGYTF.